One T cell receptor beta chain is described in this entry. Libraries were prepared by immunoSEQ multiplex PCR; TCRdb keeps only in-frame clonotypes and omits some of them. The sample consists of approximately 130,000 clones, roughly 95% of them appearing once. The sample comes from a study of T cell changes during pregnancy in multiple sclerosis. V lost 0 bases and J lost 4, with 13 bases in between. The CDR3 has 16 amino acids. Germline assignment: CDR1 MGHRA and CDR2 YSYEKL. The chain has TRBV4-1 and TRBJ2-1; a possible D gene is TRBD2 (5 bases). The sequence derives from a female donor with multiple sclerosis, enrolled in a pregnancy study. The material was peripheral blood, obtained after pregnancy. CDR3 loop: CASSQEGERHYNEQFF. In DNA, the CDR3 is TGCGCCAGCAGCCAAGAGGGAGAGCGACATTACAATGAGCAGTTCTTC.